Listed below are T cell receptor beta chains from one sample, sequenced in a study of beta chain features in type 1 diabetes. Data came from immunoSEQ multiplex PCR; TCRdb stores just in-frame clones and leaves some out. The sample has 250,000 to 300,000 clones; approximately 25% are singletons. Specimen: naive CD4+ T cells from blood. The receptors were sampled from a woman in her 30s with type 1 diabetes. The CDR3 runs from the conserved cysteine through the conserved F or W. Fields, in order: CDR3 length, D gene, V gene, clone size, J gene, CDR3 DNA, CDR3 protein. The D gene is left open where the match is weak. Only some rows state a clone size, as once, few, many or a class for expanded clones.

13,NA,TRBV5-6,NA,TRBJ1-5,TGTGCCAGCAGCTTATCGGGGGGGCGGCCCCAGCATTTT,CASSLSGGRPQHF
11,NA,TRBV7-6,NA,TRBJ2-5,TGTGCCAGCGGTCGGTTAGAGACCCAGTACTTC,CASGRLETQYF
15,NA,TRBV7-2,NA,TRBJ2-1,TGTGCCACTCCAATGAGCGGCGGCTCCTACAATGAGCAGTTCTTC,CATPMSGGSYNEQFF
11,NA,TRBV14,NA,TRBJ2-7,TGTGCCAGCAGCCCCGGTGTAGAGCAGTACTTC,CASSPGVEQYF
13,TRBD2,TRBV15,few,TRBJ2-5,TGTGCCACCAGCAGAGACGCAGCGGGAGTGAAGTACTTC,CATSRDAAGVKYF
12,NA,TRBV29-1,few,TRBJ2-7,TGCAGCGTTGAGGGCAGGGCCGACGAGCAGTACTTC,CSVEGRADEQYF
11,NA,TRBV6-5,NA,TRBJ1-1,TGTGCCAGTTGGGGAGACGTTGAAGCTTTCTTT,CASWGDVEAFF
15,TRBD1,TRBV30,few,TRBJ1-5,TGTGCCTGGAGTGTATTCGGGACAGGGGAACAGCCCCAGCATTTT,CAWSVFGTGEQPQHF
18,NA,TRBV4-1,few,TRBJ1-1,TGCGCCAGCAGCCAAGATAAGATCCTGGCAGGTTGGGCGACTGAAGCTTTCTTT,CASSQDKILAGWATEAFF
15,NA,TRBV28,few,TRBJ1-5,TGTGCCAGCAGTTTGGGAGGCCGTAGAAATCAGCCCCAGCATTTT,CASSLGGRRNQPQHF
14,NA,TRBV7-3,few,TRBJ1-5,TGTGCCAGCAGCTTATCCGGGGGCAATCAGCCCCAGCATTTT,CASSLSGGNQPQHF
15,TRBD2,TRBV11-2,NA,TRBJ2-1,TGTGCCAGCAGGGCCGGGACTAGTGCCTACAATGAGCAGTTCTTC,CASRAGTSAYNEQFF
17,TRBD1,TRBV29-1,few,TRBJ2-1,TGCAGCGTTCGAAACCTTACCGGGACAGATCAGGCCAATGAGCAGTTCTTC,CSVRNLTGTDQANEQFF
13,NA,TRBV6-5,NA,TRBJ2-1,TGTGCCAGCAGTTTAAAGGGGGATGATGAGCAGTTCTTC,CASSLKGDDEQFF
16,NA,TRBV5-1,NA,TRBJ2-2,TGCGCCAGCAGCTTGGCCACAGGTTCGAACACCGGGGAGCTGTTTTTT,CASSLATGSNTGELFF
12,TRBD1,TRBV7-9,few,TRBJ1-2,TGTGCCAGCAGCCCGGGACAGGGTCACTACACCTTC,CASSPGQGHYTF
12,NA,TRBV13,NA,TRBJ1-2,TGTGCCAGCAGCCGACCGACAGACGGCTACACCTTC,CASSRPTDGYTF
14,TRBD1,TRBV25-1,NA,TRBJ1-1,TGTGCCAGCAGTGCGGGGACAGGGTCCGCTGAAGCTTTCTTT,CASSAGTGSAEAFF
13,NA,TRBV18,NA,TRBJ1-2,TGTGCCAGCTCGCCCCGGGACATCTATGGCTACACCTTC,CASSPRDIYGYTF